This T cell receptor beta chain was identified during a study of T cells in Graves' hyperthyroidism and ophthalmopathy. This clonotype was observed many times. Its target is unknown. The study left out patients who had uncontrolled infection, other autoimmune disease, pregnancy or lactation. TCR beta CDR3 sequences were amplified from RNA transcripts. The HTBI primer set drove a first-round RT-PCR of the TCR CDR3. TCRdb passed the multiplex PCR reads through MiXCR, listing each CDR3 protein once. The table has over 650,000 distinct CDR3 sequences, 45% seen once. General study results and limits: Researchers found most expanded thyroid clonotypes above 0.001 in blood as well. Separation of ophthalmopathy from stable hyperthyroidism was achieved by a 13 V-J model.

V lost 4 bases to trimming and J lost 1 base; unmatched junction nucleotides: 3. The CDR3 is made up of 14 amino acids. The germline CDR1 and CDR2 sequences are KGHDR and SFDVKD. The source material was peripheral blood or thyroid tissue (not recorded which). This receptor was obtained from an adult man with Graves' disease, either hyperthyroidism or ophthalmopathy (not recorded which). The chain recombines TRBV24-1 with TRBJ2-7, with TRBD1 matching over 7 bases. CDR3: CATSETGASYEQYF. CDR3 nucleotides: TGTGCCACCAGTGAAACAGGGGCATCCTACGAGCAGTACTTC.